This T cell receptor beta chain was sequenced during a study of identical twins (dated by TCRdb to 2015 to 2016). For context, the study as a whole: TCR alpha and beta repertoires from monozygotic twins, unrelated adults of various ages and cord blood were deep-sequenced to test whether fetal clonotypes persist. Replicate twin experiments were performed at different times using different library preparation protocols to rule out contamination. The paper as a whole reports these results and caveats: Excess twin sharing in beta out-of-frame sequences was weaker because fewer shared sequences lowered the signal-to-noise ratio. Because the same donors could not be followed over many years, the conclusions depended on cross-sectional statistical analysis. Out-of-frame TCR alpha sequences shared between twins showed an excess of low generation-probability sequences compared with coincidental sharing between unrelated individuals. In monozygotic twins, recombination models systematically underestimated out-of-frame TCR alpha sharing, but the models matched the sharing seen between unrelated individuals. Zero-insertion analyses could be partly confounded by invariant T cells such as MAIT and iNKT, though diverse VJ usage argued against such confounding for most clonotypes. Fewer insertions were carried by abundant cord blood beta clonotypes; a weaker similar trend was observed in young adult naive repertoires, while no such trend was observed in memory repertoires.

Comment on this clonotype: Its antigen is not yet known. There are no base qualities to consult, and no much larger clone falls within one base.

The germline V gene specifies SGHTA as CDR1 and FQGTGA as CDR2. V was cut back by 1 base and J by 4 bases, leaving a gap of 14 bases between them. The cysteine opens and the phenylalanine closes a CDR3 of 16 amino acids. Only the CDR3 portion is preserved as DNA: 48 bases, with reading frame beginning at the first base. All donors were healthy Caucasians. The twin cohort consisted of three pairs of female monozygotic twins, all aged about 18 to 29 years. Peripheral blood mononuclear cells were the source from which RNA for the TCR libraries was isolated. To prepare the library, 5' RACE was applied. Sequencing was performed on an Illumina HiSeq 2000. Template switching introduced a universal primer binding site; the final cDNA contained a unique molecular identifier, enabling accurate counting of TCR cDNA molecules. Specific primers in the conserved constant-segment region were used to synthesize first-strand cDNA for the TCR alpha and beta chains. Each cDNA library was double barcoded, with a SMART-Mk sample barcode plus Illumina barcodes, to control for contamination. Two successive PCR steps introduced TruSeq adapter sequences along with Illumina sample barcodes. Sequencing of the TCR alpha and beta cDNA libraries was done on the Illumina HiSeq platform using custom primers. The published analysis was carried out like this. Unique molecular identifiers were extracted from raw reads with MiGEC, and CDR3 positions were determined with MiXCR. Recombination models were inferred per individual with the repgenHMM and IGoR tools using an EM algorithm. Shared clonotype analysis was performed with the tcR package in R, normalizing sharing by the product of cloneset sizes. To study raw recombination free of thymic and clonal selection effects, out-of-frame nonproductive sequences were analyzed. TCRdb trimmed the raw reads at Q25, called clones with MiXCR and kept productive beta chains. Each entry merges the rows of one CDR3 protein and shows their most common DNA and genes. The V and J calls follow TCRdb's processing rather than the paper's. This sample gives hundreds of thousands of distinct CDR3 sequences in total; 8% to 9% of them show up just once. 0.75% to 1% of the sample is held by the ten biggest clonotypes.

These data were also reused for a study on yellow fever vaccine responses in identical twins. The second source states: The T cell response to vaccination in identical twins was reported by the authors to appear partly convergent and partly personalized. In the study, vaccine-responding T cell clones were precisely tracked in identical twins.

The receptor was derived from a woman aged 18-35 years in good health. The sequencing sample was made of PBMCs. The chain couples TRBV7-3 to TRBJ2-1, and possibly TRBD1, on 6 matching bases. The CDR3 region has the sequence CASSLNVGALYNEQFF. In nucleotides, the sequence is TGTGCCAGCAGCTTAAATGTGGGGGCTTTGTACAATGAGCAGTTCTTC.